The TCR beta chain described here comes from a study of blood T cells in healthy people across ages. A second about 7 to 12 cycle PCR used barcoded and J-beta primers. The template-switch adaptor was a 5' adaptor with 12 random nucleotides. It tagged each cDNA molecule. TCRdb reprocessed the 5' RACE reads via MiXCR and lists one record per CDR3 protein. The data contain over 1,500,000 distinct CDR3 sequences, about 50% of them singletons. The V gene lost 2 bases and the J gene lost 5 bases, with 7 bases spanning the gap. Germline CDR1 and CDR2: SGHRS and YFSETQ. This CDR3 has 13 residues. Material for sequencing was blood. The sequence was obtained from a woman in her thirties or forties in good health. The chain uses TRBV5-1 and TRBJ2-2; D might be TRBD1 (5 bases). In nucleotides, the CDR3 is TGCGCCAGCAGCTTCGACAGAACCGGGGAGCTGTTTTTT. Protein: CASSFDRTGELFF.